These T cell receptor beta chains were read from a single sample in a study of cytomegalovirus exposure and HLA in healthy donors. Assay used: immunoSEQ multiplex PCR; TCRdb lists only in-frame clones, some missing. The sample holds fewer than 200,000 clones. Sequencing was done on a sample of PBMCs. These receptors originate from a man aged 25 to 45 in good health and CMV-seronegative. CDR3s include the opening cysteine and the closing phenylalanine or tryptophan. The D gene is left open where the match is weak.

V gene: TRBV14
D gene: TRBD1
J gene: TRBJ2-5
CDR3 DNA: TGTGCCAGCAGCCAAGATAGACAGGGCCCAGAGACCCAGTACTTC
CDR3 protein: CASSQDRQGPETQYF

V gene: TRBV30
D gene: .
J gene: TRBJ2-2
CDR3 DNA: TGTGCCTGGAGTGTACTTGCGGGATCGAACACCGGGGAGCTGTTTTTT
CDR3 protein: CAWSVLAGSNTGELFF

V gene: TRBV5-1
D gene: TRBD1
J gene: TRBJ1-2
CDR3 DNA: TGCGCCAGCAGCTTCGGACAGGGGGACGGCTACACCTTC
CDR3 protein: CASSFGQGDGYTF

V gene: TRBV4-1
D gene: .
J gene: TRBJ2-6
CDR3 DNA: TGCGCCAGCAAGGGGTCCCGATCTGGGGCCAACGTCCTGACTTTC
CDR3 protein: CASKGSRSGANVLTF

V gene: TRBV18
D gene: TRBD2
J gene: TRBJ2-7
CDR3 DNA: TGTGCCAGCTCACCCTTAGGACTAGCGGGAGTCTACGAGCAGTACTTC
CDR3 protein: CASSPLGLAGVYEQYF

V gene: TRBV28
D gene: TRBD1
J gene: TRBJ1-2
CDR3 DNA: TGTGCCAGCAGTCGCAATCTACAGGGGGCGGGCGGCTACACCTTC
CDR3 protein: CASSRNLQGAGGYTF

V gene: TRBV30
D gene: TRBD1
J gene: TRBJ1-1
CDR3 DNA: TGTGCCTGGAGGGGGGGACAGCACCTATCTGAAGCTTTCTTT
CDR3 protein: CAWRGGQHLSEAFF

V gene: TRBV7-7
D gene: .
J gene: TRBJ2-2
CDR3 DNA: TGTGCCAGCAGCTTTTGGGGGGATGGCACCGGGGAGCTGTTTTTT
CDR3 protein: CASSFWGDGTGELFF

V gene: TRBV27
D gene: TRBD1
J gene: TRBJ1-2
CDR3 DNA: TGTGCCAGCAGTGCCCCAGGGGGTCCCTATGGCTACACCTTC
CDR3 protein: CASSAPGGPYGYTF

V gene: TRBV28
D gene: TRBD2
J gene: TRBJ2-1
CDR3 DNA: TGTGCCAGCACTCGGGGGGACAATGAGCAGTTCTTC
CDR3 protein: CASTRGDNEQFF

V gene: TRBV11-2
D gene: TRBD2
J gene: TRBJ2-1
CDR3 DNA: TGTGCCAGCAGCTTAGCCGACCGGGGACTAGCGGGAGCCCACCTGTTCTTC
CDR3 protein: CASSLADRGLAGAHLFF

V gene: TRBV5-1
D gene: .
J gene: TRBJ1-1
CDR3 DNA: TGCGCCACTCGGGCAGGGGAGAACACTGAAGCTTTCTTT
CDR3 protein: CATRAGENTEAFF

V gene: TRBV5-4
D gene: TRBD1
J gene: TRBJ2-7
CDR3 DNA: TGTGCCAGCAGCACCCGGACAGGGTTAACCTACGAGCAGTACTTC
CDR3 protein: CASSTRTGLTYEQYF

V gene: TRBV20-1
D gene: .
J gene: TRBJ1-2
CDR3 DNA: TGCAGTGCTGGGCCCCCCCCCTACACCTTC
CDR3 protein: CSAGPPPYTF

V gene: TRBV10-2
D gene: TRBD1
J gene: TRBJ1-4
CDR3 DNA: TGCGCCAGCATGGGACAGGGAAATGAAAAACTGTTTTTT
CDR3 protein: CASMGQGNEKLFF

V gene: TRBV7-8
D gene: .
J gene: TRBJ2-7
CDR3 DNA: TGTGCCAGCAGCTTAGCGGGGGAGGCCTACGAGCAGTACTTC
CDR3 protein: CASSLAGEAYEQYF

V gene: TRBV9
D gene: .
J gene: TRBJ2-7
CDR3 DNA: TGTGCCAGCTCTAATGGACACACTGATTCCTACGAGCAGTACTTC
CDR3 protein: CASSNGHTDSYEQYF

V gene: TRBV6-1
D gene: TRBD2
J gene: TRBJ2-1
CDR3 DNA: TGTGCCAGCATGACACCGGGACTAGTTGCAGATGAGCAGTTCTTC
CDR3 protein: CASMTPGLVADEQFF

V gene: TRBV13
D gene: TRBD2
J gene: TRBJ2-7
CDR3 DNA: TGTGCCAGCAGCCGGAGCGGGGGGACCTCCTACGAGCAGTACTTC
CDR3 protein: CASSRSGGTSYEQYF

V gene: TRBV30
D gene: .
J gene: TRBJ2-7
CDR3 DNA: TGTGCCTGGAGTGCCAGGTACGAGCAGTACTTC
CDR3 protein: CAWSARYEQYF

V gene: TRBV6-5
D gene: .
J gene: TRBJ1-1
CDR3 DNA: TGTGCCAGCAGTTACTCCGGGAGATTGAACACTGAAGCTTTCTTT
CDR3 protein: CASSYSGRLNTEAFF

V gene: TRBV21-1
D gene: .
J gene: TRBJ2-3
CDR3 DNA: TGTGCCCACCAGCTCCAGCGGGGGGATGTACCGCTTTTCCTGGATACGCAGTATTTT
CDR3 protein: CAHQLQRGDVPLFLDTQYF

V gene: TRBV2
D gene: TRBD1
J gene: TRBJ2-7
CDR3 DNA: TGTGCCAGCAGTGAAGCGCTCTACAGGGGTAACGAGCAGTACTTC
CDR3 protein: CASSEALYRGNEQYF

V gene: TRBV6-5
D gene: TRBD2
J gene: TRBJ2-5
CDR3 DNA: TGTGCCAGCAGTTACTCGAGCGGGGCCCAAGAGACCCAGTACTTC
CDR3 protein: CASSYSSGAQETQYF

V gene: TRBV6-5
D gene: .
J gene: TRBJ2-7
CDR3 DNA: TGTGCCAGCAGTTACTCGGGCAGTAGCTCCTACGAGCAGTACTTC
CDR3 protein: CASSYSGSSSYEQYF

V gene: TRBV27
D gene: .
J gene: TRBJ1-5
CDR3 DNA: TGTGCCAGCAGCTTACTCGGGAGTCCGCCCCAGCATTTT
CDR3 protein: CASSLLGSPPQHF

V gene: TRBV6-9
D gene: TRBD1
J gene: TRBJ2-5
CDR3 DNA: TGTGCCAGCAGTTCGAACCCGAAGGGACAGGGGATGAGAGAGACCCAGTACTTC
CDR3 protein: CASSSNPKGQGMRETQYF

V gene: TRBV28
D gene: TRBD2
J gene: TRBJ2-1
CDR3 DNA: TGTGCCAGCAGTCGCCGTGGACTAGCGAATTCAAAGAGTGAGCAGTTCTTC
CDR3 protein: CASSRRGLANSKSEQFF

V gene: TRBV6-5
D gene: .
J gene: TRBJ1-2
CDR3 DNA: TGTGCCAGCAGTCACGACAGAAGGAACTATGGCTACACCTTC
CDR3 protein: CASSHDRRNYGYTF

V gene: TRBV25-1
D gene: .
J gene: TRBJ1-1
CDR3 DNA: TGTGCCAGCAGTGCCCCTTGGGGGGGGGCTAGTGAAGCTTTCTTT
CDR3 protein: CASSAPWGGASEAFF

V gene: TRBV7-6
D gene: .
J gene: TRBJ1-6
CDR3 DNA: TGTGCCAGCAGCTTAGTTGCAGTCCCAAATTCACCCCTCCACTTT
CDR3 protein: CASSLVAVPNSPLHF

V gene: TRBV29-1
D gene: .
J gene: TRBJ2-7
CDR3 DNA: TGCAGCGTTGAGGCGGGACAGCCTTCCCCCGAGCAGTACTTC
CDR3 protein: CSVEAGQPSPEQYF

V gene: TRBV2
D gene: .
J gene: TRBJ2-7
CDR3 DNA: TGTGCCAGCAATCGGGGGAACTACGAGCAGTACTTC
CDR3 protein: CASNRGNYEQYF

V gene: TRBV5-1
D gene: TRBD2
J gene: TRBJ2-7
CDR3 DNA: TGCGCCAGCAGTCCCCGAGGGGGGGGACTAGCGGGAGGGAGCTCCTACGAGCAGTACTTC
CDR3 protein: CASSPRGGGLAGGSSYEQYF

V gene: TRBV2
D gene: .
J gene: TRBJ2-2
CDR3 DNA: TGTGCCAGCGGAGTGAGGACTAACTACGGGGAGCTGTTTTTT
CDR3 protein: CASGVRTNYGELFF

V gene: TRBV18
D gene: TRBD2
J gene: TRBJ2-7
CDR3 DNA: TGTGCCAGCTCACCACCGGGTCTCAGGGAGGGTCGCGAGCAGTACTTC
CDR3 protein: CASSPPGLREGREQYF

V gene: TRBV5-1
D gene: .
J gene: TRBJ2-7
CDR3 DNA: TGCGCCAGCAACGATCCCCCTGGCTCCGAGCAGTACTTC
CDR3 protein: CASNDPPGSEQYF